This T cell receptor beta chain was captured in a study of T cell responses to AZD1222 COVID-19 vaccine. Broader study findings: Spike-spanning, vaccine-associated CD4 TCRs were dominant at 160-218 and 743-854. The breadth and depth of Spike-specific TCRs increased once two AZD1222 doses had been given. Only after the peak T cell response were repertoires sampled.

Of note for this clone: The antigen is not known.

The germline gives CDR1 MDHEN, CDR2 SYDVKM. The CDR3 totals 16 residues. J was trimmed by 1 base and V by 6 bases; bases with no gene match: 7. TCRdb's copy holds only in-frame clones and misses some; the assay was immunoSEQ multiplex PCR. The sample has about 120,000 clones, roughly 90% seen once. The V and J genes are TRBV28 and TRBJ2-1, with 9 bases matching TRBD1. This clonotype was obtained from an adult in good health. The material was peripheral blood, obtained on day 0 of AZD1222 vaccination. CDR3 in DNA: TGTGCCAGCAGATCCGACAGGGGGTCGTCCTACAATGAGCAGTTCTTC. Its translation is CASRSDRGSSYNEQFF. Using reference TRBV28 and TRBJ2-1 for the parts outside the CDR3, the full variable domain is DVKVTQSSRYLVKRTGEKVFLECVQDMDHENMFWYRQDPGLGLRLIYFSYDVKMKEKGDIPEGYSVSREKKERFSLILESASTNQTSMYLCASRSDRGSSYNEQFFGPGTRLTVL.